The rows below give T cell receptor beta chains drawn from one sample of a study of blood T cell repertoires in COVID-19. Here immunoSEQ multiplex PCR was the method, and the copy in TCRdb shows in-frame clones only, minus some. The sample has about 160,000 clones, 80% seen once. The specimen was PBMCs or T cells enriched from blood (not recorded which). These receptor sequences come from a man aged 35-49 years who had recovered from COVID-19. The CDR3 runs from the conserved cysteine through the conserved F or W. D genes are given only for firm matches. Rows give clone size only sometimes, using once, few, many, or a class for an expanded clone.

D: TRBD2
J: TRBJ2-5
V: TRBV5-4
size: NA
DNA: TGTGCCAGCAGCTTGGAGATCGGGGGAGGGGAGACCCAGTACTTC
CDR3: CASSLEIGGGETQYF

D: NA
J: TRBJ1-1
V: TRBV19
size: NA
DNA: TGTGCCAGTAGTCTGAGGGTGTTTCGGGTGGGGAGGACTGAAGCTTTCTTT
CDR3: CASSLRVFRVGRTEAFF

D: NA
J: TRBJ1-6
V: TRBV6-5
size: few
DNA: TGTGCCAGCAGTTACTCGGGCCCGGTGAAGAATTCACCCCTCCACTTT
CDR3: CASSYSGPVKNSPLHF

D: NA
J: TRBJ1-1
V: TRBV10-2
size: few
DNA: TGCGCCCGCCCTTCGGGGGGAGGCACTGAAGCTTTCTTT
CDR3: CARPSGGGTEAFF

D: NA
J: TRBJ1-5
V: TRBV20-1
size: few
DNA: TGCAGTGCCCCTGACCGCGGAGCCCAGCATTTT
CDR3: CSAPDRGAQHF

D: NA
J: TRBJ1-1
V: TRBV18
size: NA
DNA: TGTGCCAGCTCACCACAGGAGGGCACTGAAGCTTTCTTT
CDR3: CASSPQEGTEAFF

D: NA
J: TRBJ1-2
V: TRBV6-1
size: NA
DNA: TGTGCCAGCAGTGAGCGCGGGGGGCGGGGCTACACCTTC
CDR3: CASSERGGRGYTF

D: NA
J: TRBJ1-2
V: TRBV7-8
size: NA
DNA: TGTGCCAGCAGCTTAATGCTCGCCGACCCCGGGGGCTACACCTTC
CDR3: CASSLMLADPGGYTF

D: NA
J: TRBJ1-2
V: TRBV4-1
size: once
DNA: TGCGCCAGCAGCCAAGATTACGAGGGAGGCTACACCTTC
CDR3: CASSQDYEGGYTF

D: TRBD2
J: TRBJ2-2
V: TRBV6-4
size: NA
DNA: TGTGCCACTCGCCAGGAGGGACTAGCGACCGGGGAGCTGTTTTTT
CDR3: CATRQEGLATGELFF

D: NA
J: TRBJ1-6
V: TRBV27
size: NA
DNA: TGTGCCAGCAGTCACTCTAATTCACCCCTCCACTTT
CDR3: CASSHSNSPLHF

D: TRBD1
J: TRBJ1-2
V: TRBV10-3
size: few
DNA: TGTGCCATCAGTGACTCCGGGACAGGAGACTATGGCTACACCTTC
CDR3: CAISDSGTGDYGYTF

D: NA
J: TRBJ1-2
V: TRBV5-1
size: NA
DNA: TGCGCCAGCAGCTTGATGGAGGGTGGCTACACCTTC
CDR3: CASSLMEGGYTF

D: TRBD1
J: TRBJ1-2
V: TRBV30
size: once
DNA: TGTGCCTGGACTGGACAGGGCCGTCCTTCTAACTATGGCTACACCTTC
CDR3: CAWTGQGRPSNYGYTF

D: NA
J: TRBJ1-2
V: TRBV11-2
size: NA
DNA: TGTGCCAGCAGCTTAATCCTTTATGGCTACACCTTC
CDR3: CASSLILYGYTF

D: TRBD1
J: TRBJ1-1
V: TRBV7-9
size: NA
DNA: TGTGCCAGCAGATCTGGACAGGGTAACACTGAAGCTTTCTTT
CDR3: CASRSGQGNTEAFF

D: NA
J: TRBJ1-2
V: TRBV6-5
size: NA
DNA: TGTGCCAGCAGTCCCTCTAACAGGGCCCAGGGAACCTTC
CDR3: CASSPSNRAQGTF

D: TRBD2
J: TRBJ2-1
V: TRBV5-1
size: NA
DNA: TGCGCCAGCAGCTCCGGGGGGGAGTCCTACAATGAGCAGTTCTTC
CDR3: CASSSGGESYNEQFF

D: TRBD2
J: TRBJ2-5
V: TRBV5-1
size: NA
DNA: TGCGCCAGCAGCTCCACCACCTTACCTTCTAGCGGGGGTCGAGAGACCCAGTACTTC
CDR3: CASSSTTLPSSGGRETQYF

D: NA
J: TRBJ2-3
V: TRBV29-1
size: NA
DNA: TGCAGCGTTCTTCGGGGAAGCACAGATACGCAGTATTTT
CDR3: CSVLRGSTDTQYF

D: NA
J: TRBJ1-1
V: TRBV30
size: NA
DNA: TGTGCCTGGAGTGTCGCGGCCTTCACTGAAGCTTTCTTT
CDR3: CAWSVAAFTEAFF

D: NA
J: TRBJ1-4
V: TRBV18
size: NA
DNA: TGTGCCAGCTCACCTGGATTACCCGGGGAAAAACTGTTTTTT
CDR3: CASSPGLPGEKLFF

D: NA
J: TRBJ2-1
V: TRBV5-6
size: NA
DNA: TGTGCCAGCAGCCCCCGGGGGTTAGCCTCCTACAATGAGCAGTTCTTC
CDR3: CASSPRGLASYNEQFF

D: NA
J: TRBJ1-1
V: TRBV5-4
size: once
DNA: TGTGCCAGCAGAATGGTAGGGAGGACTGAAGCTTTCTTT
CDR3: CASRMVGRTEAFF

D: TRBD1
J: TRBJ1-1
V: TRBV5-4
size: NA
DNA: TGTGCCAGCAGCGTAAGGGACAGGGGGAACACTGAAGCTTTCTTT
CDR3: CASSVRDRGNTEAFF

D: NA
J: TRBJ1-6
V: TRBV5-1
size: few
DNA: TGCGCCAGCAGAAGACAGGATAATTCACCCCTCCACTTT
CDR3: CASRRQDNSPLHF

D: NA
J: TRBJ1-4
V: TRBV2
size: NA
DNA: TGTGCCAGCAGTAGGCGGGAACCCCAGGGTGGGGAAAAACTGTTTTTT
CDR3: CASSRREPQGGEKLFF

D: NA
J: TRBJ2-3
V: TRBV5-1
size: NA
DNA: TGCGCCAGCAGCCCCTGGACAGAGGGCACAGATACGCAGTATTTT
CDR3: CASSPWTEGTDTQYF

D: TRBD1
J: TRBJ2-2
V: TRBV9
size: NA
DNA: TGTGCCAGCACCCTACAGGGGGCGGGCACCGGGGAGCTGTTTTTT
CDR3: CASTLQGAGTGELFF

D: NA
J: TRBJ2-4
V: TRBV13
size: NA
DNA: TGTGCCAGCAGCCTCCGGGAAGCCAAAAACATTCAGTACTTC
CDR3: CASSLREAKNIQYF

D: NA
J: TRBJ1-2
V: TRBV30
size: NA
DNA: TGTGCCTGGGGTCTTCAGGGGATTGTCGGCTACACCTTC
CDR3: CAWGLQGIVGYTF

D: NA
J: TRBJ2-2
V: TRBV4-2
size: NA
DNA: TGTGCCAGCAGCCGCTCGTGGGAATGGGGGGACGGGGAAGGGAACACCGGGGAGCTGTTTTTT
CDR3: CASSRSWEWGDGEGNTGELFF

D: NA
J: TRBJ2-5
V: TRBV5-1
size: NA
DNA: TGCGCCAGCAAGCAGGCAGGGCTCGGCCCGGGAGAGACCCAGTACTTC
CDR3: CASKQAGLGPGETQYF

D: NA
J: TRBJ1-1
V: TRBV18
size: once
DNA: TGTGCCAGCTCAGGGCGGGAGAACACTGAAGCTTTCTTT
CDR3: CASSGRENTEAFF

D: NA
J: TRBJ1-5
V: TRBV2
size: NA
DNA: TGTGCCAGCAGTGACGAGGGAACTGGGCAGCCCCAGCATTTT
CDR3: CASSDEGTGQPQHF

D: NA
J: TRBJ1-1
V: TRBV7-6
size: once
DNA: TGTGCCAGCAGCCACCCCGGGGTCACTGAAGCTTTCTTT
CDR3: CASSHPGVTEAFF

D: NA
J: TRBJ1-3
V: TRBV5-4
size: NA
DNA: TGTGCCAGCAGCTCCTTGACAGGCGGGGGAAACACCATATATTTT
CDR3: CASSSLTGGGNTIYF

D: TRBD1
J: TRBJ2-1
V: TRBV2
size: once
DNA: TGTGCCAGACCACGAACAGGGGCCCTAGACAATGAGCAGTTCTTC
CDR3: CARPRTGALDNEQFF

D: NA
J: TRBJ2-2
V: TRBV5-1
size: NA
DNA: TGCGCCAGCAGCGATGAGGGAACCGGGGAGCTGTTTTTT
CDR3: CASSDEGTGELFF

D: NA
J: TRBJ1-5
V: TRBV29-1
size: few
DNA: TGCAGCGTTGTTGTCCCGGGAGTTAATCAGCCCCAGCATTTT
CDR3: CSVVVPGVNQPQHF

D: NA
J: TRBJ2-2
V: TRBV28
size: NA
DNA: TGTGCCAGCAGACAGGGATTTTTGACCGGGGAGCTGTTTTTT
CDR3: CASRQGFLTGELFF

D: TRBD1
J: TRBJ1-4
V: TRBV3-1/TRBV3-2
size: NA
DNA: TGTGCCAGCAGCCAAGAAGAGTCGTGGCAGGGGGCAAAGGGACTGTTTTTT
CDR3: CASSQEESWQGAKGLFF

D: TRBD2
J: TRBJ2-5
V: TRBV2
size: NA
DNA: TGTGCCAGCAGTAGACTAGCGGGGGGGCCCGAGGAAGAGACCCAGTACTTC
CDR3: CASSRLAGGPEEETQYF

D: TRBD1
J: TRBJ1-2
V: TRBV7-9
size: NA
DNA: TGTGCCAGCAGCCCAGGACAGGGAGTCTATGGCTACACCTTC
CDR3: CASSPGQGVYGYTF

D: TRBD2
J: TRBJ2-5
V: TRBV7-6
size: NA
DNA: TGTGCCAGCAGCCGAGCCGCCCTAGCGGGGGGCCAAGAGACCCAGTACTTC
CDR3: CASSRAALAGGQETQYF